What follows describes a single T cell receptor beta chain. In the PCR, 60 Vbeta and 13 Jbeta primers were used. Generated by immunoSEQ multiplex PCR, the TCRdb table keeps only in-frame clones and is missing some. In the table there are under 150,000 clones, 65% to 90% of which are singletons. The sample belongs to a study of cytomegalovirus exposure and HLA in healthy donors. Across the whole study: Early released data had tens of millions of unique TCRs, all coming from HLA-typed donors.

Germline trimming cut 4 bases from V and 1 base from J; bases unmatched to any gene: 5. Germline-derived CDR1 and CDR2 are MDHEN and SYDVKM. This CDR3 region has 15 residues. The origin of this receptor is a woman aged 25 to 39 in good health and CMV-seronegative. The sequencing sample was made of PBMCs. The rearrangement links TRBV28 to TRBJ1-1, with 8 bases fitting TRBD1. In nucleotides, the CDR3 is TGTGCCAGCAGTTCCCTCGGACAGGGGAACACTGAAGCTTTCTTT. Its translation is CASSSLGQGNTEAFF.